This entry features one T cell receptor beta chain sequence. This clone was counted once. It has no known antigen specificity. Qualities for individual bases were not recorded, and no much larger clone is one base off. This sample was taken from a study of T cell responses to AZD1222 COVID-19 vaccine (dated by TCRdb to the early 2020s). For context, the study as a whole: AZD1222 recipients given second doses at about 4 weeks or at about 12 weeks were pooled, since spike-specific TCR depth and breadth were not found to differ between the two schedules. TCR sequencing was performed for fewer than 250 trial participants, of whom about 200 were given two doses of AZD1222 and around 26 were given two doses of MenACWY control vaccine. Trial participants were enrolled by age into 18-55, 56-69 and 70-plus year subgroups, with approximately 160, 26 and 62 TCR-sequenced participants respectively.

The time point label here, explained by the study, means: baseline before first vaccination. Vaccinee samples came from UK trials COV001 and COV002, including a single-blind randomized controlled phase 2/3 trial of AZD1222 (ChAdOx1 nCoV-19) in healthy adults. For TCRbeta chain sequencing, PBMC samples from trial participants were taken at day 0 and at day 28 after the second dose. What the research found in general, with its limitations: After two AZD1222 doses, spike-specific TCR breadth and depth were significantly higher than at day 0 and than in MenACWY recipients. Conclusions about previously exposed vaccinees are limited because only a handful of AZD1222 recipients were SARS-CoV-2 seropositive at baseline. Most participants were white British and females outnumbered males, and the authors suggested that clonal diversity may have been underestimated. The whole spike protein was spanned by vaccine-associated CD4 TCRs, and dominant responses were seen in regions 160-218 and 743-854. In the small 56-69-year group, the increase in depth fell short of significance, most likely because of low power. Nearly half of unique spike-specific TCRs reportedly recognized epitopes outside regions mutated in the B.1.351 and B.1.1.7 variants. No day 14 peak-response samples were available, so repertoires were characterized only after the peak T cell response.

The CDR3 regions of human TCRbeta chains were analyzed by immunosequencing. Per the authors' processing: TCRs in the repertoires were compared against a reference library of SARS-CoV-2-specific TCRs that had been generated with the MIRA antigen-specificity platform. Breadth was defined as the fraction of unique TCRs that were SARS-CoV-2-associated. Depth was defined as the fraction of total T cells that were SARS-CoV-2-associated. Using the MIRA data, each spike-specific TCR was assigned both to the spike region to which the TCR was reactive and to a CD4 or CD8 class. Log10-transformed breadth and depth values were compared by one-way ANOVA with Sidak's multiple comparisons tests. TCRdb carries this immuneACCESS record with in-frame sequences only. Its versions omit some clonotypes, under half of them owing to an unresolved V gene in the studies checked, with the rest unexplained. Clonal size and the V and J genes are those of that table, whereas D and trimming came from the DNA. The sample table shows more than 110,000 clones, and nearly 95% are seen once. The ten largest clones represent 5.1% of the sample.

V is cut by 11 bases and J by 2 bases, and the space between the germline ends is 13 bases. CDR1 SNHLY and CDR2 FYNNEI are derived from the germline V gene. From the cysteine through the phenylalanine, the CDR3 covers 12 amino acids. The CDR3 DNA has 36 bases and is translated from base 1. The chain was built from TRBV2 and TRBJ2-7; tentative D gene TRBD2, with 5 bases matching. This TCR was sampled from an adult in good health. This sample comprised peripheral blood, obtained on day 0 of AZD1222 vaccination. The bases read TGTGCCTGCGGCGGAGGCCCCTACGAGCAGTACTTC. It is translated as CACGGGPYEQYF.